Listed below are T cell receptor beta chains from one sample, sequenced in a study of cytomegalovirus exposure and HLA in healthy donors. TCRdb's copy holds only in-frame clones and misses some; the assay was immunoSEQ multiplex PCR. The sample lists some 100,000 clones, roughly 86% seen once, with about 2% in the top ten. The sample comprised PBMCs. These receptors came from a woman between 18 and 30 years old in good health and CMV-seronegative. CDR3s include the opening cysteine and the closing phenylalanine or tryptophan. The D gene is left open where the match is weak. Part of the rows lack a size; the others show once, few, many or a class for expanded clones.

d_call: NA; clone_size: NA; j_call: TRBJ2-7; v_call: TRBV4-2; cdr3_aa: CASSVDTGSYEQYF; cdr3_nt: TGTGCCAGCAGCGTCGACACTGGCTCCTACGAGCAGTACTTC
d_call: NA; clone_size: NA; j_call: TRBJ1-4; v_call: TRBV9; cdr3_aa: CASSGSREKLFF; cdr3_nt: TGTGCCAGCAGCGGTTCCAGGGAAAAACTGTTTTTT
d_call: TRBD1; clone_size: NA; j_call: TRBJ2-7; v_call: TRBV9; cdr3_aa: CASSVDPGQGGEQYF; cdr3_nt: TGTGCCAGCAGCGTAGATCCCGGACAGGGGGGCGAGCAGTACTTC
d_call: NA; clone_size: once; j_call: TRBJ1-1; v_call: TRBV28; cdr3_aa: CASSLYDGSEAFF; cdr3_nt: TGTGCCAGCAGTTTATACGACGGGAGTGAAGCTTTCTTT
d_call: TRBD1; clone_size: NA; j_call: TRBJ2-2; v_call: TRBV7-9; cdr3_aa: CASSPGTGTATGELFF; cdr3_nt: TGTGCCAGCAGCCCCGGGACCGGGACAGCTACCGGGGAGCTGTTTTTT
d_call: NA; clone_size: NA; j_call: TRBJ1-6; v_call: TRBV6-4; cdr3_aa: CASSREGGEPLHF; cdr3_nt: TGTGCCAGCAGTCGCGAAGGGGGGGAACCCCTCCACTTT
d_call: NA; clone_size: once; j_call: TRBJ2-6; v_call: TRBV6-5; cdr3_aa: CASSLEISGANVLTF; cdr3_nt: TGTGCCAGCAGTTTAGAAATCTCTGGGGCCAACGTCCTGACTTTC
d_call: NA; clone_size: NA; j_call: TRBJ2-7; v_call: TRBV19; cdr3_aa: CASSPLAEAYEQYF; cdr3_nt: TGTGCCAGTAGTCCCCTGGCGGAAGCCTACGAGCAGTACTTC
d_call: TRBD1; clone_size: NA; j_call: TRBJ1-2; v_call: TRBV6-1; cdr3_aa: CASSALDRDYGYTF; cdr3_nt: TGTGCCAGCAGTGCCCTGGACAGGGATTATGGCTACACCTTC
d_call: NA; clone_size: NA; j_call: TRBJ1-2; v_call: TRBV27; cdr3_aa: CASSVNRLAVPGYGYTF; cdr3_nt: TGTGCCAGCAGTGTCAACAGGCTGGCGGTACCCGGCTATGGCTACACCTTC
d_call: NA; clone_size: NA; j_call: TRBJ1-2; v_call: TRBV5-4; cdr3_aa: CASSLAPTPELYGYTF; cdr3_nt: TGTGCCAGCAGCTTGGCCCCAACTCCTGAGCTATATGGCTACACCTTC